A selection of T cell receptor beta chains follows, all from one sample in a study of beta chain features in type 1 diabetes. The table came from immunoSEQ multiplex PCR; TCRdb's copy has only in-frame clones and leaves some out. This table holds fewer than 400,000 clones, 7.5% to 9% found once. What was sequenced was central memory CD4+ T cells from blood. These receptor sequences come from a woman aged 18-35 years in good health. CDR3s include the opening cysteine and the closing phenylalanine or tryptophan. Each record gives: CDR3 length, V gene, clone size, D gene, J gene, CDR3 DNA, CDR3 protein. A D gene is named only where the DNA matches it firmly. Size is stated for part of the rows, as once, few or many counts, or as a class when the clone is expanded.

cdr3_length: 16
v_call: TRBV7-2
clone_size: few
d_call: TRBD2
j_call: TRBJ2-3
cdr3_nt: TGTGCCAGCAGCCCTTTACCTAGCGGGTTGACAGATACGCAGTATTTT
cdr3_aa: CASSPLPSGLTDTQYF

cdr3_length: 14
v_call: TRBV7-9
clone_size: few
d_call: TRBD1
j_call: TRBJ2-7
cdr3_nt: TGTGCCAGCAGCTACACACAGGGGGCCTACGAGCAGTACTTC
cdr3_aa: CASSYTQGAYEQYF

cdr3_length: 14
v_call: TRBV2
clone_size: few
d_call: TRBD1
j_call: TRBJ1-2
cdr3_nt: TGTGCCAGTTCGAGCTACGACAGGGACTATGGCTACACCTTC
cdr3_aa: CASSSYDRDYGYTF

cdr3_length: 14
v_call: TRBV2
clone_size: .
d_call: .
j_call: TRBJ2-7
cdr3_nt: TGTGCCAGCAGCACAGGTTCCGGGCAAGGACAGCAGTACTTC
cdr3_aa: CASSTGSGQGQQYF

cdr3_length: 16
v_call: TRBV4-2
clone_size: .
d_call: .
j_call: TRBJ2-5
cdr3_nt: TGTGCCAGCAGCCAGGGAGGACACAACAATAGGGAGACCCAGTACTTC
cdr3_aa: CASSQGGHNNRETQYF

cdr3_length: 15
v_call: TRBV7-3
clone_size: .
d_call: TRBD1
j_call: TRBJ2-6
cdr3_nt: TGTGCCAGCAGTCAGACAGGGCCTGGGGCCAACGTCCTGACTTTC
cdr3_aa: CASSQTGPGANVLTF

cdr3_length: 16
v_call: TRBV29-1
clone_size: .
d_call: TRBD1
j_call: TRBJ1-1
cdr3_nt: TGCAGCGTTGAGGTACGGGACAGGGATTTGAACACTGAAGCTTTCTTT
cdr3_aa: CSVEVRDRDLNTEAFF

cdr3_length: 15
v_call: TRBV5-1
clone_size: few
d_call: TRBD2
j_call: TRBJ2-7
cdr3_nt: TGCGCCAGCAGCCCGTCGGGGCGGGAGGGGTACGAGCAGTACTTC
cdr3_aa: CASSPSGREGYEQYF

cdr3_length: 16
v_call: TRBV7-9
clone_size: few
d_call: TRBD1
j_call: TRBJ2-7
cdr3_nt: TGTGCCAGCAGCCTTACCGCAGGACAGGGTAGACACGAGCAGTACTTC
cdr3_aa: CASSLTAGQGRHEQYF

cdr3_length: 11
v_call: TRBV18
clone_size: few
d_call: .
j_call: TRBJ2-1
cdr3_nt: TGTGCCAGCACAGGGGAGGCTGAGCAGTTCTTC
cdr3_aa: CASTGEAEQFF

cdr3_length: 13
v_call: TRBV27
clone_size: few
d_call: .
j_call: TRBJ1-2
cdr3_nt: TGTGCCAGCAGCCACGGGGGGGGCGATGGCTACACCTTC
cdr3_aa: CASSHGGGDGYTF

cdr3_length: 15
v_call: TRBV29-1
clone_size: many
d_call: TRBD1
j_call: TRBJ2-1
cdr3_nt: TGCAGCGTACGACAGGGTCGCGGCTCCTACAATGAGCAGTTCTTC
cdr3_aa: CSVRQGRGSYNEQFF

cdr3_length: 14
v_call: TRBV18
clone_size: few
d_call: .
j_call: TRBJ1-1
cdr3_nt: TGTGCCAGCTCACCTGACCGAGGGGGGACTGAAGCTTTCTTT
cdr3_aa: CASSPDRGGTEAFF

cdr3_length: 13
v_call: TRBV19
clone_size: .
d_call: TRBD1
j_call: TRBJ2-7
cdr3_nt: TGTGCCAGAGGGGACAGGGCAACGATGGAGCAGTACTTC
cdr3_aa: CARGDRATMEQYF

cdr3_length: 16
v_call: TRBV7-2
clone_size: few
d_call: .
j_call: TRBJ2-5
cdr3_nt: TGTGCCAGCAGCTTAGTGCCCTCGGCGGGACTAGAGACCCAGTACTTC
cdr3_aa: CASSLVPSAGLETQYF

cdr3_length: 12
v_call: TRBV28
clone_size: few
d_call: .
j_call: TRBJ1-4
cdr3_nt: TGTGCCAGCAGTTCTGCTAATGAAAAACTGTTTTTT
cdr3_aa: CASSSANEKLFF

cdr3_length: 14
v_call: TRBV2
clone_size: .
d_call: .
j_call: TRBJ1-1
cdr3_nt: TGTGCCAGCAGTGTTAGACAGCCGAACACTGAAGCTTTCTTT
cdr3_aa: CASSVRQPNTEAFF

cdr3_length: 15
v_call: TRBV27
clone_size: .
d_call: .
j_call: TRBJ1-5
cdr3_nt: TGTGCCAGCAGCTCCATGGGCAGGGCGAATCAGCCCCAGCATTTT
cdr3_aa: CASSSMGRANQPQHF

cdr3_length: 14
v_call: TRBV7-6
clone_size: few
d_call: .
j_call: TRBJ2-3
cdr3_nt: TGTGCCAGCAGCGTGTCCACTAGCATGGATACGCAGTATTTT
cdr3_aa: CASSVSTSMDTQYF

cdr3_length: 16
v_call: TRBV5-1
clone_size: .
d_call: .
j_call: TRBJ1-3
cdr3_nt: TGCGCCAGCAGCTTGGAGGGCGAGTCCTCTGGAAACACCATATATTTT
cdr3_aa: CASSLEGESSGNTIYF

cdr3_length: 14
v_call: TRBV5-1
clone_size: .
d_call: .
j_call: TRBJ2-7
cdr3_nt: TGCGCCAGCAGCTCCGGACACCTCTCCTACGAGCAGTACTTC
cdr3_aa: CASSSGHLSYEQYF

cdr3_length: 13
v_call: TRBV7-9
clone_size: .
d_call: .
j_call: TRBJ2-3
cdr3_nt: TGTGCCAGCAGCTTGCGGCTGGGGGATACGCAGTATTTT
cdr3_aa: CASSLRLGDTQYF

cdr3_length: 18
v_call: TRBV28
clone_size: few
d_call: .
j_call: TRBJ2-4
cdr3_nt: TGTGCCAGCAGCCTTATCTTTGTAGGACAGCTAGCCAAAAACATTCAGTACTTC
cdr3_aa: CASSLIFVGQLAKNIQYF

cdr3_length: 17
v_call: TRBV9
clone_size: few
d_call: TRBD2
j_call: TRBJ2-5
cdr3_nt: TGTGCCAGCAGCGCCGGGACTAGCGGCCTTCACCAAGAGACCCAGTACTTC
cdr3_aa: CASSAGTSGLHQETQYF

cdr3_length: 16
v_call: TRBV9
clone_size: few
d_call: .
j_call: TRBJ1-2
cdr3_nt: TGTGCCAGCAGCGTAGGTGGGGCGCGGGGTAACTATGGCTACACCTTC
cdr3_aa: CASSVGGARGNYGYTF

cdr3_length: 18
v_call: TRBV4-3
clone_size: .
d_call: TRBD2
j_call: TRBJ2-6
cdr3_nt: TGCGCCAGCAGCCACACGACCCTAGCGGGAAGTGGGGCCAACGTCCTGACTTTC
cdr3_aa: CASSHTTLAGSGANVLTF

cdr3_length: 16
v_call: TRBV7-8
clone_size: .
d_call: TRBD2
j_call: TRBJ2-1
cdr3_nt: TGTGCCAGCAGCTCCACTTGGGGGGGCTCCTACAATGAGCAGTTCTTC
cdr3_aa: CASSSTWGGSYNEQFF

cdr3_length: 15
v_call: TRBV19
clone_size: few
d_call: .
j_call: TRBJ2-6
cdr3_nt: TGTGCCAGTCAGTTCGGGGGCTCTGGGGCCAACGTCCTGACTTTC
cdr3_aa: CASQFGGSGANVLTF

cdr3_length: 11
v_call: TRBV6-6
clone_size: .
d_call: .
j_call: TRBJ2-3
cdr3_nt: TGTGCCAGCAGTGGAGGAGATACGCAGTATTTT
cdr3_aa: CASSGGDTQYF

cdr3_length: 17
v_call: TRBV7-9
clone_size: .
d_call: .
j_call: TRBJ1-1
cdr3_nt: TGTGCCAGCAGCTTGCTCTCCCGAGGGCACCTAAACACTGAAGCTTTCTTT
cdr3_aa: CASSLLSRGHLNTEAFF

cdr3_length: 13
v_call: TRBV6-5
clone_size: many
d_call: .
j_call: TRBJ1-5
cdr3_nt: TGTGCCAGCAGTCCGGGAGGAAATCAGCCCCAGCATTTT
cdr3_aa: CASSPGGNQPQHF

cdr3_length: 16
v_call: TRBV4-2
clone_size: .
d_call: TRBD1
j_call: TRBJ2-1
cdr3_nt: TGTGCCAGCAGCCAAGTAGGGCAGGGGGTCTCCAATGAGCAGTTCTTC
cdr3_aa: CASSQVGQGVSNEQFF

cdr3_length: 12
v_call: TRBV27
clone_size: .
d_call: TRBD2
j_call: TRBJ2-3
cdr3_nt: TGTGCCAGCAGGCGGGGGACTTATACGCAGTATTTT
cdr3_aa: CASRRGTYTQYF

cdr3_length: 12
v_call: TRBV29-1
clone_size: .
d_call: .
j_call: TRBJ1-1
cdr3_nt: TGCAGCGTACGGAACTTGAACACTGAAGCTTTCTTT
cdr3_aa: CSVRNLNTEAFF

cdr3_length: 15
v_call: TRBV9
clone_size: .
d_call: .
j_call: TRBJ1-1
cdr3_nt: TGTGCCAGCAGCGTAGCTCAGAATCTGAACACTGAAGCTTTCTTT
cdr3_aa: CASSVAQNLNTEAFF

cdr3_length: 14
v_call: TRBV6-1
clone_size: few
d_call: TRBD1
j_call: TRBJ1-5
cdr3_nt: TGTGCCAGCAGGGGACAGGGTAGTAATCAGCCCCAGCATTTT
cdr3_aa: CASRGQGSNQPQHF

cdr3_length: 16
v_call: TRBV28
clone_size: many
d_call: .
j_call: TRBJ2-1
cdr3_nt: TGTGCCAGCAGTTCCCCCAACAGGGGGGGGTACAATGAGCAGTTCTTC
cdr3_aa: CASSSPNRGGYNEQFF

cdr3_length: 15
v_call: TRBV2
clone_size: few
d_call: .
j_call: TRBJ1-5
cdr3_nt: TGTGCCAGCGATTCTCTTAAGGGTCCCTATCAGCCCCAGCATTTT
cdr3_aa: CASDSLKGPYQPQHF

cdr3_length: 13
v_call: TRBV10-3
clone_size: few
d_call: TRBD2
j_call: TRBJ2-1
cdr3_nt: TGTGCCATCAGTGGTAGCGGGACGAGTGAGCAGTTCTTC
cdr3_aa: CAISGSGTSEQFF

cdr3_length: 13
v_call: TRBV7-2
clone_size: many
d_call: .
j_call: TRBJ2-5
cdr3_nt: TGTGCCAGCAGCCCGGGGGTACAAGAGACCCAGTACTTC
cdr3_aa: CASSPGVQETQYF

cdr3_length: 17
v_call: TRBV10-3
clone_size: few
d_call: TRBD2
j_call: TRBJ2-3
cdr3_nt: TGTGCCATCAGGAAGAATATAGCGGGAGTTAGGGAAGATACGCAGTATTTT
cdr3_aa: CAIRKNIAGVREDTQYF

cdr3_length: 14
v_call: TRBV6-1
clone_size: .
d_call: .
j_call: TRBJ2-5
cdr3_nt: TGTGCCAGCAGCTACGAGACAATTGTGGAGACCCAGTACTTC
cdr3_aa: CASSYETIVETQYF

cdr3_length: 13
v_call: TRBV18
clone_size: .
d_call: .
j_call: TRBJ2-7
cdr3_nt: TGTGCCAGCTCACCCGGCGAGGGGAACGAGCAGTACTTC
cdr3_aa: CASSPGEGNEQYF

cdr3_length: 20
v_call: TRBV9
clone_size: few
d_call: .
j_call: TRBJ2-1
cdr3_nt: TGTGCCAGCAGCGTAGGCGACGGGACTGGTACCCTGAGCTCCTACAATGAGCAGTTCTTC
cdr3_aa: CASSVGDGTGTLSSYNEQFF

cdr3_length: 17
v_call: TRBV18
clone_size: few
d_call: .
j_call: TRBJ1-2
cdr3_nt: TGTGCCAGCTCACCACAGAACTCAGGTGTAGCTAACTATGGCTACACCTTC
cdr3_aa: CASSPQNSGVANYGYTF

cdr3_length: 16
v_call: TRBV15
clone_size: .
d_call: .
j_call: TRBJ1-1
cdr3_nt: TGTGCCACCAGCCTACCACTGGGCGGATATAACACTGAAGCTTTCTTT
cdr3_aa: CATSLPLGGYNTEAFF

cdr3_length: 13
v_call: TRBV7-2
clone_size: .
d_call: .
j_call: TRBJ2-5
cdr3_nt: TGTGCCAGCAGCGGAGGGGCCCAAGAGACCCAGTACTTC
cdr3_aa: CASSGGAQETQYF

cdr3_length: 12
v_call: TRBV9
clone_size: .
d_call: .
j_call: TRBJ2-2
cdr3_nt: TGTGCCAGCAGCGCCCCGGCCGGGGAGCTGTTTTTT
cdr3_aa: CASSAPAGELFF

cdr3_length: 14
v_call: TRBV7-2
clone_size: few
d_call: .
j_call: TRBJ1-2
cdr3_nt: TGTGCCAGCAGCTATTGGGACAATACTATGGGCTACACCTTC
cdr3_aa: CASSYWDNTMGYTF

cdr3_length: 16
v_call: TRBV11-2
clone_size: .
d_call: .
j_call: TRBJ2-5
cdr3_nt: TGTGCCAGCAGCTTTTCGGGGGCCGCAGGCCAAGAGACCCAGTACTTC
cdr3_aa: CASSFSGAAGQETQYF

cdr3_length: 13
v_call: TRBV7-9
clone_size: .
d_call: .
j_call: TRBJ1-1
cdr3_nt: TGTGCCAGCAGCCTTCTCGTGGACACTGAAGCTTTCTTT
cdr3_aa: CASSLLVDTEAFF

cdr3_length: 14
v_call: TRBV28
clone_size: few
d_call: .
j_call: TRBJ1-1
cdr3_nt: TGTGCCAGCAAATTCGGTTCAGGGTCCACTGAAGCTTTCTTT
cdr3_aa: CASKFGSGSTEAFF